This TCR beta chain was sequenced during a study of cytomegalovirus exposure and HLA in healthy donors. Study-wide points: Researchers reported in a later analysis that common viral pathogens appeared linked to several top clusters. A later analysis found TCR association rates differed by HLA locus, highest for DRB1 and lowest for HLA-C. In a later analysis, donors in an Asian-associated ancestry cluster reportedly had fewer N-insertions in productive TCRs than the cohort mean.

Note on this clone: The antigen is unknown.

Primers included in the PCR were 60 Vbeta and 13 Jbeta primers. The table came from immunoSEQ multiplex PCR; TCRdb's copy has only in-frame clones and leaves some out. The data hold about 140,000 clones, with roughly 80% observed a single time. Germline CDR1 is MDHEN and CDR2 is SYDVKM. The CDR3 loop spans 13 amino acids. Between the trimmed V and J ends, which lost 5 bases and 6 bases, there was a span of 10 bases. The clonotype originates from a man aged 35-49 years in good health and CMV-seronegative. This rearrangement joins TRBV28 to TRBJ2-2, with D unresolved. Sequencing used PBMCs. CDR3 residues: CASSGPSPGELFF. In DNA form, the CDR3 reads TGTGCCAGCAGTGGCCCCTCACCCGGGGAGCTGTTTTTT. Full variable domain (missing parts from reference TRBV28 and TRBJ2-2): DVKVTQSSRYLVKRTGEKVFLECVQDMDHENMFWYRQDPGLGLRLIYFSYDVKMKEKGDIPEGYSVSREKKERFSLILESASTNQTSMYLCASSGPSPGELFFGEGSRLTVL.